The TCR beta chain described here comes from a study of blood T cell repertoires in COVID-19. The table came from immunoSEQ multiplex PCR; TCRdb's copy has only in-frame clones and leaves some out. The data show approximately 260,000 clones, about 86% seen once. Germline-derived CDR1 and CDR2 are LNHDA and SQIVND (reference sequence). CDR3 size: 14 residues. Trimming took 4 bases from V and 6 from J; bases not matched to a gene: 4. The clonotype originates from a woman of 80 years or more with acute or convalescent COVID-19. J is TRBJ1-5 and V is TRBV19; TRBD1 aligns across 9 bases. The sample taken for sequencing was peripheral blood. The CDR3 bases are TGTGCCAGTAGTACGACAGGGGGTCGTCAGCCCCAGCATTTT. This gives the protein CASSTTGGRQPQHF.